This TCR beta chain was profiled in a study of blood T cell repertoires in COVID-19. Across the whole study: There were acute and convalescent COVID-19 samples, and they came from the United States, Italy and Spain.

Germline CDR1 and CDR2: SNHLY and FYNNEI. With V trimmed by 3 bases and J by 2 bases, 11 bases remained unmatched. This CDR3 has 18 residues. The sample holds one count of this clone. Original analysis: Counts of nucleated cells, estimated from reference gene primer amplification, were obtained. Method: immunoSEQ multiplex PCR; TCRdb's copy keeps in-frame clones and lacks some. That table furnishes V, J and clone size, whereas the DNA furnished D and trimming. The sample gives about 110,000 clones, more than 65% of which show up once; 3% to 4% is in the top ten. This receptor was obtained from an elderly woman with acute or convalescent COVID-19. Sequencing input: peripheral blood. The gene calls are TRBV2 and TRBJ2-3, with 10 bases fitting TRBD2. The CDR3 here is CASSDFGSGRSLTDTQYF. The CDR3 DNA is TGTGCCAGCAGTGATTTCGGTAGCGGGAGGTCCCTCACAGATACGCAGTATTTT.